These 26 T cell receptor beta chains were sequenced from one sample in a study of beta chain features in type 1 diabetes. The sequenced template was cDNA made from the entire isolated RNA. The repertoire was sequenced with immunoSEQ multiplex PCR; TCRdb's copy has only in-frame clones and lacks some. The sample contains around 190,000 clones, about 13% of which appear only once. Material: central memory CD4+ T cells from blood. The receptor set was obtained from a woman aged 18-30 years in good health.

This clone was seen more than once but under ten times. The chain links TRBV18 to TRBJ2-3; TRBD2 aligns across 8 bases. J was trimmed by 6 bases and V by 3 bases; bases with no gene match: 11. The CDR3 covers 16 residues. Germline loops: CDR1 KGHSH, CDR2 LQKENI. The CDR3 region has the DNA TGTGCCAGCTCACCTGCGGACGGGAGGGTTCGCGATACGCAGTATTTT. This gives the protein CASSPADGRVRDTQYF.

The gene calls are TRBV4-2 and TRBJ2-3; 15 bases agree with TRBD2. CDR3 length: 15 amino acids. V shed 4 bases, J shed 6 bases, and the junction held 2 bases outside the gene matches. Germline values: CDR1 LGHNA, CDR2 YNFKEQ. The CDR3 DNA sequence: TGTGCCAGCAGCCCGGGGACTAGCGGGAGGGATACGCAGTATTTT. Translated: CASSPGTSGRDTQYF.

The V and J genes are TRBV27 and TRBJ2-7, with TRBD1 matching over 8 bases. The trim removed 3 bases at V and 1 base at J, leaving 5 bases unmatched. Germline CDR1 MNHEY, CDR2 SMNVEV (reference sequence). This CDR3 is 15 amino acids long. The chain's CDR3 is CASSFKWDRSYEQYF. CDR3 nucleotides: TGTGCCAGCAGTTTTAAGTGGGACAGGTCCTACGAGCAGTACTTC.

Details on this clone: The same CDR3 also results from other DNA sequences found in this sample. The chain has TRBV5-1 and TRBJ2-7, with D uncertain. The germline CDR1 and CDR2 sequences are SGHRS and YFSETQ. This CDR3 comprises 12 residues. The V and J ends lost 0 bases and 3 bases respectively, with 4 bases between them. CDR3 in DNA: TGCGCCAGCAGCTTGGGACTCTACGAGCAGTACTTC. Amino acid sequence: CASSLGLYEQYF. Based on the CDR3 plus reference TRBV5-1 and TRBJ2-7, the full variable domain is KAGVTQTPRYLIKTRGQQVTLSCSPISGHRSVSWYQQTPGQGLQFLFEYFSETQRNKGNFPGRFSGRQFSNSRSEMNVSTLELGDSALYLCASSLGLYEQYFGPGTRLTVT.

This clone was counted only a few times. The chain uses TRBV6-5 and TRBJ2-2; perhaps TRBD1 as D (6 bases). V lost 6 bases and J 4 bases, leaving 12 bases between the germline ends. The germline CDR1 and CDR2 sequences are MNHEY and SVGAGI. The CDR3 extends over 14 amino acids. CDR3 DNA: TGTGCCAGCAGGCCAAGACAGGCCACCGGGGAGCTGTTTTTT. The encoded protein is CASRPRQATGELFF.

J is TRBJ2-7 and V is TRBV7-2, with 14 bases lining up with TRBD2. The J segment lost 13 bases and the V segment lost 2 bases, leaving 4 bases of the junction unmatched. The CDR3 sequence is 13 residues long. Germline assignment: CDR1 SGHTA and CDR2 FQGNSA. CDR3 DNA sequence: TGTGCCAGCAGCTTATCCGGACTAGCGGGGGGTTACTTC. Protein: CASSLSGLAGGYF.

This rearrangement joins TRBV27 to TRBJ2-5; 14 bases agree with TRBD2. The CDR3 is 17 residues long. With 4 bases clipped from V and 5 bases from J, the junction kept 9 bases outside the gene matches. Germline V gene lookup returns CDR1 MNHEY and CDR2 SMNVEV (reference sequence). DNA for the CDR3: TGTGCCAGCAGTTCGACTAGCGGGAGGGCCCTAGGGGAGACCCAGTACTTC. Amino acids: CASSSTSGRALGETQYF.

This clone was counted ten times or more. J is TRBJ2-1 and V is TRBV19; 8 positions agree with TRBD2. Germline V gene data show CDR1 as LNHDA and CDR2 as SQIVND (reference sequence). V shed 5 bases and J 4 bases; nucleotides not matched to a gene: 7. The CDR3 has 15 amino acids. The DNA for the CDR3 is TGTGCCAGTAGTGTGCTAGCGGGCGCTTACAATGAGCAGTTCTTC. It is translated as CASSVLAGAYNEQFF.

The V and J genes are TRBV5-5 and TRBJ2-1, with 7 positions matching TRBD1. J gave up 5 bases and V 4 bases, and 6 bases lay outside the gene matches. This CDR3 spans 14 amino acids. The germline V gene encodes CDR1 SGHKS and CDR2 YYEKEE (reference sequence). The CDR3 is CASSTGTANNEQFF. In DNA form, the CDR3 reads TGTGCCAGCAGCACGGGGACAGCCAACAATGAGCAGTTCTTC.

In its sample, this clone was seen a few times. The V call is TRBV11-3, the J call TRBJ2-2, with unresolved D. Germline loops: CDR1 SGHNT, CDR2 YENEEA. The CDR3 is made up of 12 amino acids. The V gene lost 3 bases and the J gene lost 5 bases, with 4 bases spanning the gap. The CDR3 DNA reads TGTGCCAGCAGCTTCACAACCGGGGAGCTGTTTTTT. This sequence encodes CASSFTTGELFF.

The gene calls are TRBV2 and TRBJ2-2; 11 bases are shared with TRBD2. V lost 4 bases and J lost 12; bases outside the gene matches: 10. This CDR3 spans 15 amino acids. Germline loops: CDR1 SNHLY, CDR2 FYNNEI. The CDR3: CASSVRGLAAGQLFF. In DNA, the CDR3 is TGTGCCAGCAGTGTAAGGGGACTAGCGGCGGGACAGCTGTTTTTT.

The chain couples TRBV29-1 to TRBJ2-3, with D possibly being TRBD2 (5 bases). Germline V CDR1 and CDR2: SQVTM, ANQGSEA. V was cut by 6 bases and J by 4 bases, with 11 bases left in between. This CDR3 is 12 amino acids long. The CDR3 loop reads CSVRSGPDTQYF. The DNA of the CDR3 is TGCAGCGTGAGAAGCGGACCAGATACGCAGTATTTT.

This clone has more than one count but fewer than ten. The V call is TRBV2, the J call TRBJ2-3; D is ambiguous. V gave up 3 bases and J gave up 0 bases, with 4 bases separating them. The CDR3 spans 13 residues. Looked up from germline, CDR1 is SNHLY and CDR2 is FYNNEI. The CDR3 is CASSDLSTDTQYF. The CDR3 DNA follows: TGTGCCAGCAGTGACCTTAGCACAGATACGCAGTATTTT.

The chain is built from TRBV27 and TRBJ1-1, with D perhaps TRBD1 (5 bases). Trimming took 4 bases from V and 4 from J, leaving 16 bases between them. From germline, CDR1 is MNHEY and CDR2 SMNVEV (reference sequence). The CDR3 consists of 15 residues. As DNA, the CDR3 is TGTGCCAGCAGTTCGCGACGGGGGAGAGGCACTGAAGCTTTCTTT. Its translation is CASSSRRGRGTEAFF.

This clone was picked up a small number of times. This chain's CDR3 is CAISDRARGTYGYTF. The CDR3 bases are TGTGCCATCAGTGATCGGGCCAGGGGGACCTATGGCTACACCTTC. This sequence joins TRBV10-3 and TRBJ1-2; 7 positions agree with TRBD1. The CDR3 totals 15 residues. Trimming took 3 bases from V and 4 from J; bases not matched to a gene: 8. The germline V gene encodes CDR1 ENHRY and CDR2 SYGVKD.

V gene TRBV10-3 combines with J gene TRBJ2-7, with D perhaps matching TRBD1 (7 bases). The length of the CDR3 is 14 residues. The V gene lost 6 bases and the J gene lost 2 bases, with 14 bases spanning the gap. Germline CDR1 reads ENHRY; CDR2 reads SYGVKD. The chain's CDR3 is CAIRRDSTTYEQYF. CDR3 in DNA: TGTGCCATCAGGCGGGACAGCACCACCTACGAGCAGTACTTC.

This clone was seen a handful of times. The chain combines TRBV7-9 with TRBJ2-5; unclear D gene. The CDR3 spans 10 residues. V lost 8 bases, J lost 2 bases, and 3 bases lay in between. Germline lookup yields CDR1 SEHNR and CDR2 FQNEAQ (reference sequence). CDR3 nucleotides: TGTGCCAGCCGGCAAGAGACCCAGTACTTC. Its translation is CASRQETQYF.

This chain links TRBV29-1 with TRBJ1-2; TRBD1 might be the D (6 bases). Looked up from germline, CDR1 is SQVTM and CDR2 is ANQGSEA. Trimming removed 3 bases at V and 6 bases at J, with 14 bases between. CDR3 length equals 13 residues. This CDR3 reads CSVDAQGLDGYTF. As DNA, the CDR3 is TGCAGCGTTGATGCACAGGGTCTCGATGGCTACACCTTC. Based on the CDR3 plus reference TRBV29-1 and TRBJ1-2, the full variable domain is SAVISQKPSRDICQRGTSLTIQCQVDSQVTMMFWYRQQPGQSLTLIATANQGSEATYESGFVIDKFPISRPNLTFSTLTVSNMSPEDSSIYLCSVDAQGLDGYTFGSGTRLTVV.

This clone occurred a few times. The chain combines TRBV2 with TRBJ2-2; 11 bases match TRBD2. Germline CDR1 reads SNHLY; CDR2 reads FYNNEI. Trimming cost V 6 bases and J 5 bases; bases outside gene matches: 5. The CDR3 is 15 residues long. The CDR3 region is CASRGLAAPTGELFF. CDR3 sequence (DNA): TGTGCCAGCAGGGGACTAGCGGCTCCAACCGGGGAGCTGTTTTTT.

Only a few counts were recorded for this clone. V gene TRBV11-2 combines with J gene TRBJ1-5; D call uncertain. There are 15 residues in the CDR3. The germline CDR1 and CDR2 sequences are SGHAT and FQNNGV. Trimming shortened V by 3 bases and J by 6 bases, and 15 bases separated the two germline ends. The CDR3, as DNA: TGTGCCAGCAGCTTTGAGGGTCGCGAGGGTCAGCCCCAGCATTTT. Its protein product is CASSFEGREGQPQHF.

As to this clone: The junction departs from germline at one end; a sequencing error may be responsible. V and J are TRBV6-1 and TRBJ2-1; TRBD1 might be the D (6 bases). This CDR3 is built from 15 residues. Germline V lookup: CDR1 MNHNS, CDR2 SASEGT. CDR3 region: CASSERTGQYSEQFF. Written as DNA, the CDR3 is TGTGCCAGCAGTGAAAGAACAGGGCAATACAGTGAGCAGTTCTTC.

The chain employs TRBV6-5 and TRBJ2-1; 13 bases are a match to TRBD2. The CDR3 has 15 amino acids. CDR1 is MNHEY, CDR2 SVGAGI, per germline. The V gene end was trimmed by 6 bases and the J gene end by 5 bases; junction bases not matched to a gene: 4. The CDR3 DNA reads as TGTGCCAGCAGATCGACTAGCGGGAGGAACAATGAGCAGTTCTTC. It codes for CASRSTSGRNNEQFF.

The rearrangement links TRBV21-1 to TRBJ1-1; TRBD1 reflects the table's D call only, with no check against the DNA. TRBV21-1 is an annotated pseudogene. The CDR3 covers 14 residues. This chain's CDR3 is CASTRTETNTEAFF. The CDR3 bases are TGTGCCAGCACAAGGACAGAGACGAACACTGAAGCTTTCTTT.

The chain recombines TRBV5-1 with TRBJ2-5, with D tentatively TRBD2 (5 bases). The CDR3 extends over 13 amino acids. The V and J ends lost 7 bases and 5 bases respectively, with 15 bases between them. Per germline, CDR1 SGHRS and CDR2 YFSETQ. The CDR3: CASSDPPGETQYF. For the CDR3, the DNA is TGCGCCAGCTCGGACCCCCCGGGGGAGACCCAGTACTTC.

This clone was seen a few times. The CDR3 sequence is CSVDRGLGGLQETQYF. The CDR3 DNA sequence: TGCAGCGTTGACCGTGGGCTGGGGGGTCTCCAAGAGACCCAGTACTTC. The chain links TRBV29-1 to TRBJ2-5, with D possibly being TRBD2 (6 bases). The V and J ends lost 3 bases and 1 base respectively, with 18 bases between them. This CDR3 contains 16 residues. Germline CDR1 and CDR2: SQVTM and ANQGSEA.

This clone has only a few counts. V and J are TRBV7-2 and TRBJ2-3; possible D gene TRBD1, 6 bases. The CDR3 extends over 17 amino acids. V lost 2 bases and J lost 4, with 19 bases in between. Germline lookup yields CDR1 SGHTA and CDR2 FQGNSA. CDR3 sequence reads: CASSLRPQREGADTQYF. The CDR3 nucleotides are TGTGCCAGCAGCTTACGCCCACAGCGTGAGGGGGCAGATACGCAGTATTTT.